The clone carrying this T cell receptor (beta chain) was recorded many times. Antigen specificity is unknown. The sample originates from a study of neurological immune-mediated disorders. Overall study context: Relapsing-remitting patients made up most of the 34 multiple sclerosis patients, and secondary progressive patients made up 3. Overall study findings and caveats: The study found no CDR3 amino acid sequences shared by expanded clones across subjects, suggesting private repertoires in all groups. It was the repertoires of 18 of 34 multiple sclerosis patients that phylogenetic grouping placed in one related-CDR3 cluster, which is a possible signature.

The method for making cDNA was 5'RACE, and it used 10-nucleotide random UMIs. TCRdb processed the 5' RACE reads anew with MiXCR; each CDR3 protein has one entry. Among 45,000 to 60,000 distinct CDR3 sequences listed, about 2.5% were seen once. V lost 5 bases and J 7 bases, leaving 11 bases between the germline ends. The CDR3 has 13 amino acids. The specimen sequenced was PBMCs. This receptor was taken from a man in his fifties with multiple sclerosis. This rearrangement joins TRBV12-3 or TRBV12-4 to TRBJ2-2; D is perhaps TRBD1 (6 bases). The CDR3 DNA follows: TGTGCCAGCAGTCAGGGGTCGGGCGGGGAGCTGTTTTTT. It encodes CASSQGSGGELFF.